The rows below give T cell receptor beta chains drawn from one sample of a study of T-cell memory formation after mild COVID-19. TCRdb reprocessed the 5' RACE reads with MiXCR, giving one entry per CDR3 protein. The top ten hold over 20% of the sample, which has some 290,000 distinct CDR3 sequences, around 15% seen once. Sequencing was performed on PBMCs or a T cell subset sorted from them (not recorded which). These receptors all stem from a man between 18 and 35 years old who had mild COVID-19 (a few samples of this study predate the infection). Cell type and time point are not known. The CDR3 runs from the conserved cysteine through the conserved F or W. D genes are given only for firm matches. Clone size appears in some rows only: once, few, many, or a class for an expanded clone.

DNA	CDR3	J	size	D	V
TGTGCCAGCAGCTTAGGCGCGACTGGCTCCTACGAGCAGTACTTC	CASSLGATGSYEQYF	TRBJ2-7	few	-	TRBV7-2
TGTGCCATCGGGAATTCGGACAGGGTGGGAGCAACTAATGAAAAACTGTTTTTT	CAIGNSDRVGATNEKLFF	TRBJ1-4	-	TRBD1	TRBV10-3
TGCGCCAGCGGGTACCGGGACAGTAAAACCTACGAGCAGTACTTC	CASGYRDSKTYEQYF	TRBJ2-7	many	TRBD1	TRBV5-1
TGCAGTGCTAGATCCGGAGACACTGAAGCTTTCTTT	CSARSGDTEAFF	TRBJ1-1	few	-	TRBV20-1
TGCAGTGCTAGAGATCCGAGGGGGGCAGATACGCAGTATTTT	CSARDPRGADTQYF	TRBJ2-3	-	-	TRBV20-1
TGTGCCAGTAGTCTCCAGACAGACTCACCCCTCCACTTT	CASSLQTDSPLHF	TRBJ1-6	-	-	TRBV19
TGCGCCAGCAGCTTCCAGCGGGGGAGCGACAATGAGCAGTTCTTC	CASSFQRGSDNEQFF	TRBJ2-1	many	TRBD2	TRBV5-1
TGTGCCAGCAGCCCCACCTCCCGGGGACTAGCGGGGACAGAGCAGTACTTC	CASSPTSRGLAGTEQYF	TRBJ2-7	-	TRBD2	TRBV9
TGCAGTGCTACCCAAGGAGGGGGTAATACGCAGTATTTT	CSATQGGGNTQYF	TRBJ2-3	-	-	TRBV20-1
TGTGCCATCAGTGACAGGGGGGACCCTAATTCACCCCTCCACTTT	CAISDRGDPNSPLHF	TRBJ1-6	-	TRBD1	TRBV10-3
TGTGCCAGTAGTAAGTATAGCAATCAGCCCCAGCATTTT	CASSKYSNQPQHF	TRBJ1-5	few	-	TRBV19
TGTGCCAGCAGCTGGCGGCCAGGGGACAATTCACCCCTCCACTTT	CASSWRPGDNSPLHF	TRBJ1-6	-	-	TRBV7-2
TGTGCCAGCAGCCTAATGGGGGGCGAAGCTTTCTTT	CASSLMGGEAFF	TRBJ1-1	-	-	TRBV7-9
TGTGCCAGCAGTGATTTCAACACGCAGTATTTT	CASSDFNTQYF	TRBJ2-3	few	-	TRBV25-1
TGTGCCATCGGTCGCGAAGGGAATATTCAGCCCCAGCATTTT	CAIGREGNIQPQHF	TRBJ1-5	-	-	TRBV10-3
TGCAGCGTTGAAGGGCAGGGGCGCAATCAGCCCCAGCATTTT	CSVEGQGRNQPQHF	TRBJ1-5	few	-	TRBV29-1
TGTGCCAGCAGCCCCTTAGAGCGGGGGGACACAGATACGCAGTATTTT	CASSPLERGDTDTQYF	TRBJ2-3	-	TRBD2	TRBV5-4
TGTGCCAGCAGCCCCCGTTTTGTCTTTAATACGCAGTATTTT	CASSPRFVFNTQYF	TRBJ2-3	-	-	TRBV9
TGCGCCAGCAGCTTGGATGGCAGCCTCCAAGAGACCCAGTACTTC	CASSLDGSLQETQYF	TRBJ2-5	-	-	TRBV5-1
TGTGCCAGCAGCCCCGCAGGGGGGATCCCGGAGCTGTTTTTT	CASSPAGGIPELFF	TRBJ2-2	many	-	TRBV6-5
TGTGCCAGCAGCTGGGGACTAGCGGGGGAGAACCCCTCCTACAATGAGCAGTTCTTC	CASSWGLAGENPSYNEQFF	TRBJ2-1	-	TRBD2	TRBV7-3
TGCGCCAGTTCTGAGGTTGGGGCAAGCTCCTACAATGAGCAGTTCTTC	CASSEVGASSYNEQFF	TRBJ2-1	-	-	TRBV4-1
TGTGCCAGCAGCGTTTCTAGCGGGTACTCCTACGAGCAGTACTTC	CASSVSSGYSYEQYF	TRBJ2-7	few	TRBD2	TRBV9
TGTGCCAGCAGCTTGAATATCGGCTCGAACACAGATACGCAGTATTTT	CASSLNIGSNTDTQYF	TRBJ2-3	-	-	TRBV5-5
TGTGCCAGCAGTGCAGGAGTTGCGCCGGTGGGGACTGAAGCTTTCTTT	CASSAGVAPVGTEAFF	TRBJ1-1	few	-	TRBV2
TGTGCCAGCAGCTCGGAAGTGACAGGGTCCCCGGATACGCAGTATTTT	CASSSEVTGSPDTQYF	TRBJ2-3	few	TRBD1	TRBV7-9
TGTGCCACCAAATCTAGCACAGATACGCAGTATTTT	CATKSSTDTQYF	TRBJ2-3	many	-	TRBV11-2
TGTGCCAGCTCGGACAGTCCCAATTCACCCCTCCACTTT	CASSDSPNSPLHF	TRBJ1-6	-	-	TRBV18
TGCGCCAGCAGCCAAGAGAAGTACAATGAGCAGTTCTTC	CASSQEKYNEQFF	TRBJ2-1	few	-	TRBV4-1
TGTGCCAGCAGCTACCAGGGGGCTCCCAATGAGCAGTTCTTC	CASSYQGAPNEQFF	TRBJ2-1	few	TRBD1	TRBV27
TGTGCCAGCAGCTTCCTGGGGGGGCATGAGCAGTTCTTC	CASSFLGGHEQFF	TRBJ2-1	-	-	TRBV5-6
TGTGCCAGCAACGTGGGAGGGCTGGGTGAAAAACTGTTTTTT	CASNVGGLGEKLFF	TRBJ1-4	-	-	TRBV12-3/TRBV12-4
TGTGCCAGCAGTTCGGGGGGAGGCACCGGGGAGCTGTTTTTT	CASSSGGGTGELFF	TRBJ2-2	-	TRBD2	TRBV6-2/TRBV6-3
TGTGCCACCAGTGATTCGGGACTAGCGGGGGGATCGAACAATGAGCAGTTCTTC	CATSDSGLAGGSNNEQFF	TRBJ2-1	few	TRBD2	TRBV24-1
TGTGCCAGCAGATCCGACGGTGGCTATGGCTACACCTTC	CASRSDGGYGYTF	TRBJ1-2	-	-	TRBV6-5
TGTGCCGTATTAAATGACAGGGGTATGGCTGAGCAGTTCTTC	CAVLNDRGMAEQFF	TRBJ2-1	few	TRBD1	TRBV28
TGTGCCAGCAGGTACGCGGGGGAGCAGTACTTC	CASRYAGEQYF	TRBJ2-7	-	-	TRBV2